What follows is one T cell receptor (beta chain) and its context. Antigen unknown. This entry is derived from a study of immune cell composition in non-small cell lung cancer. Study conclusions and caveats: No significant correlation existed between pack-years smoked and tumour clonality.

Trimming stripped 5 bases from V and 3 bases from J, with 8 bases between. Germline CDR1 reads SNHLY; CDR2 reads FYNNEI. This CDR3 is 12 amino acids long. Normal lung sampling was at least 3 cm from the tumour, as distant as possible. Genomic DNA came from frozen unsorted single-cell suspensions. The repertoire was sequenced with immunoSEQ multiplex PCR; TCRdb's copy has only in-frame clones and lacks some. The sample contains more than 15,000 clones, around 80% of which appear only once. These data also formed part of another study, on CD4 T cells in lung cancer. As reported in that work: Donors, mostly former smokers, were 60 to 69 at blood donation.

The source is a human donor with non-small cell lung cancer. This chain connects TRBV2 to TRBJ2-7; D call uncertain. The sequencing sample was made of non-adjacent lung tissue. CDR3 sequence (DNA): TGTGCCAGCAGTTTAATCAGCTACGAGCAGTACTTC. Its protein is CASSLISYEQYF.